The 30 T cell receptor beta chains in this list originate from one sample, sequenced in a study of blood T cell repertoires in COVID-19. TCRdb keeps only in-frame clones here, not all; method: immunoSEQ multiplex PCR. The table includes more than 200,000 clones, 65% to 85% detected once. The specimen was PBMCs or T cells enriched from blood (not recorded which). The receptors come from a woman between 40 and 55 years old with acute COVID-19.

The V gene is TRBV6-5, the J gene TRBJ1-4, with D perhaps matching TRBD1 (6 bases). V gave up 6 bases and J gave up 4 bases, with 15 bases separating them. This CDR3 has 15 amino acids. CDR1 and CDR2 (germline): MNHEY, SVGAGI. CDR3 residues: CASRRTATSNEKLFF. CDR3 DNA: TGTGCCAGCAGACGGACAGCCACAAGTAATGAAAAACTGTTTTTT.

CDR3 sequence: CASSQGGTAQETQYF. CDR3 nucleotide sequence: TGCGCCAGCAGCCAAGGAGGGACAGCTCAAGAGACCCAGTACTTC. The V gene is TRBV4-1, the J gene TRBJ2-5; the match to TRBD1 covers 7 bases. V shed 1 base, J shed 2 bases, and the junction held 4 bases outside the gene matches. The CDR3 is 15 residues long. The germline gives CDR1 MGHRA, CDR2 YSYEKL.

The chain carries TRBV4-2 and TRBJ1-1, with D maybe TRBD1 (5 bases). This CDR3 is built from 14 residues. The V end lost 0 bases, the J end lost 6 bases, and 11 bases lay between the germline ends. Germline V gives CDR1 LGHNA, CDR2 YNFKEQ. The CDR3 here is CASSQEGIGAEAFF. In DNA form, the CDR3 reads TGTGCCAGCAGCCAAGAGGGGATAGGGGCTGAAGCTTTCTTT.

The CDR3 is CASSVYSKNIQYF. The CDR3 coding sequence is TGTGCCAGCAGCGTCTACAGCAAAAACATTCAGTACTTC. The chain employs TRBV11-2 and TRBJ2-4; D not resolved. The CDR3 totals 13 residues. Trimming took off 5 bases at V and 3 bases at J, with 8 bases between the two ends. Germline V lookup: CDR1 SGHAT, CDR2 FQNNGV.

This sequence joins TRBV30 and TRBJ1-6; D is unresolved. The CDR3 covers 17 residues. Germline CDR1 is GTSNPN and CDR2 is SVGIG (reference sequence). V was pared by 2 bases and J by 3 bases, with 17 bases between. The CDR3 is CAWSNPGRANYNSPLHF. CDR3 DNA: TGTGCCTGGAGTAACCCCGGGAGGGCGAACTATAATTCACCCCTCCACTTT.

The chain couples TRBV6-5 to TRBJ1-2; 8 bases fit TRBD1. V lost 7 bases to trimming and J lost 5 bases; unmatched junction nucleotides: 3. This CDR3 has 12 amino acids. CDR1 is MNHEY, CDR2 SVGAGI, per germline. In DNA, the CDR3 is TGTGCCAGCAAGTGGACAGGGTATGGCTACACCTTC. The encoded protein is CASKWTGYGYTF.

This rearrangement joins TRBV9 to TRBJ1-1; 10 nucleotides agree with TRBD1. Losses at the gene ends were 3 bases for V and 10 bases for J; bases not matched to a gene: 12. This CDR3 spans 15 amino acids. The germline V gene encodes CDR1 SGDLS and CDR2 YYNGEE. The CDR3 coding sequence is TGTGCCAGCAGCGGACCTCCGGGACAGGGGACGAGAGCTTTCTTT. It translates to CASSGPPGQGTRAFF.

The chain combines TRBV7-2 with TRBJ2-3; 9 bases map to TRBD1. From germline, CDR1 is SGHTA and CDR2 FQGNSA. The trim removed 1 base at V and 5 bases at J, leaving 1 base unmatched. This CDR3 is 14 amino acids long. CDR3 region: CASSLGGQGDTQYF. CDR3 DNA sequence: TGTGCCAGCAGCTTAGGGGGACAGGGAGATACGCAGTATTTT.

The chain couples TRBV9 to TRBJ2-1; no definite D call. Germline loops: CDR1 SGDLS, CDR2 YYNGEE. There are 16 residues in the CDR3. Trimming took 0 bases from V and 5 from J, leaving 15 bases between them. The CDR3 loop reads CASSVESSTRHNEQFF. The CDR3 region has the DNA TGTGCCAGCAGCGTAGAGTCAAGTACGCGGCACAATGAGCAGTTCTTC.

The chain links TRBV24-1 to TRBJ1-2; 9 bases map to TRBD1. Losses at the gene ends were 3 bases for V and 5 bases for J; bases not matched to a gene: 6. Germline CDR1 is KGHDR and CDR2 is SFDVKD. This CDR3 has 15 residues. The CDR3 nucleotides are TGTGCCACCAGTGATACGGGGACAGGGACGTATGGCTACACCTTC. Encoded protein: CATSDTGTGTYGYTF.

This sequence joins TRBV11-3 and TRBJ2-1; D might be TRBD2 (5 bases). The V end was cut by 1 base, the J end by 1 base, with 5 bases between. The CDR3 is made up of 14 amino acids. Germline assignment: CDR1 SGHNT and CDR2 YENEEA. CDR3 nucleotides: TGTGCCAGCAGCTTAGGAGGGTCCTACAATGAGCAGTTCTTC. Amino acid sequence: CASSLGGSYNEQFF.

The V and J genes are TRBV2 and TRBJ1-5; no clear D. Trimming shortened V by 5 bases and J by 4 bases, and 15 bases separated the two germline ends. Germline CDR1 and CDR2: SNHLY and FYNNEI. The CDR3 spans 15 residues. The DNA for the CDR3 is TGTGCCAGCAGTTCCCCGTCACTCGGGAATCAGCCCCAGCATTTT. Translation gives CASSSPSLGNQPQHF.

The chain links TRBV5-1 to TRBJ1-6, with TRBD1 matching 8 bases. The ends lost 2 bases at V and 17 bases at J; junction bases unmatched: 12. Per germline, CDR1 SGHRS and CDR2 YFSETQ. The CDR3 loop spans 14 amino acids. The CDR3 spells CASSLGQGRGYVHF. The CDR3 DNA reads TGCGCCAGCAGCTTAGGACAGGGCCGGGGGTACGTCCACTTT.

With regard to this clone: Germline is not matched at one junction end, which may reflect a read error. The rearrangement links TRBV10-3 to TRBJ1-2; 8 nucleotides match TRBD1. CDR1 and CDR2 (germline): ENHRY, SYGVKD. This CDR3 is 15 amino acids long. CDR3 region: CAITEDRVVNYGYTF. CDR3 bases: TGTGCCATCACTGAGGACAGGGTGGTGAACTATGGCTACACCTTC.

J is TRBJ2-7 and V is TRBV28, with D perhaps TRBD2 (6 bases). V lost 7 bases and J 2 bases, leaving 12 bases between the germline ends. The germline V gene has CDR1 MDHEN and CDR2 SYDVKM. CDR3 length equals 13 residues. The CDR3 loop is CASIGGTTYEQYF. In DNA form, the CDR3 reads TGTGCCAGCATAGGCGGGACGACCTACGAGCAGTACTTC.

The chain employs TRBV6-5 and TRBJ2-7, with D tentatively TRBD1 (5 bases). CDR1 is MNHEY and CDR2 is SVGAGI in the germline V gene. This CDR3 contains 16 residues. The V and J ends lost 0 bases and 2 bases respectively, with 14 bases between them. CDR3 sequence reads: CASSYSKVRAPYEQYF. DNA for the CDR3: TGTGCCAGCAGTTACTCGAAGGTCAGGGCCCCCTACGAGCAGTACTTC.

The genes are TRBV11-1 and TRBJ2-1; unclear D gene. This CDR3 comprises 12 residues. Germline V gives CDR1 SGHAT, CDR2 FQDESV (reference sequence). The V and J ends lost 0 bases and 9 bases respectively, with 6 bases between them. CDR3 protein: CASSLALGEQFF. CDR3 DNA sequence: TGTGCCAGCAGCTTAGCGCTAGGTGAGCAGTTCTTC. Full variable domain (outside the CDR3, taken from reference TRBV11-1 and TRBJ2-1): EAEVAQSPRYKITEKSQAVAFWCDPISGHATLYWYRQILGQGPELLVQFQDESVVDDSQLPKDRFSAERLKGVDSTLKIQPAELGDSAMYLCASSLALGEQFFGPGTRLTVL.

The chain couples TRBV9 to TRBJ1-1; perhaps TRBD1 as D (6 bases). CDR1 and CDR2 (germline): SGDLS, YYNGEE. The CDR3 has 15 amino acids. V was clipped by 3 bases and J by 3 bases, with 15 bases between them. The DNA for the CDR3 is TGTGCCAGCAGCGCCCCGGGGAGGGGGGACACTGAAGCTTTCTTT. Translation gives CASSAPGRGDTEAFF.

This chain joins TRBV14 and TRBJ2-7; 7 bases are shared with TRBD2. V was clipped by 0 bases and J by 1 base; unmatched bases: 9. Germline loops: CDR1 SGHDN, CDR2 FVKESK. CDR3 length equals 17 residues. The CDR3 sequence: CASSQDGRLARSYEQYF. DNA for the CDR3: TGTGCCAGCAGCCAAGATGGGCGACTAGCCCGTTCCTACGAGCAGTACTTC.

This clone has a handful of counts. This chain uses TRBV5-5 with TRBJ1-6; D remains ambiguous. V was trimmed by 1 base and J by 0 bases, leaving 11 bases between them. The CDR3 consists of 17 residues. Germline V lookup: CDR1 SGHKS, CDR2 YYEKEE (reference sequence). As DNA, the CDR3 is TGTGCCAGCAGCTTGTTCCGGTCTAGCTCCTATAATTCACCCCTCCACTTT. Translation gives CASSLFRSSSYNSPLHF.

The chain carries TRBV7-8 and TRBJ1-1, with D possibly TRBD1 on 5 matching bases. Germline V gene sequence: CDR1 SGHVS, CDR2 FQNEAQ. The CDR3 has 15 amino acids. Trimming shortened V by 1 base and J by 5 bases, and 14 bases separated the two germline ends. CDR3 amino acids: CASSLGAAGGTEAFF. DNA of the CDR3: TGTGCCAGCAGCTTAGGAGCCGCGGGGGGAACTGAAGCTTTCTTT.

The chain links TRBV4-3 to TRBJ2-7; 7 bases fit TRBD2. V lost 1 base and J lost 7; bases outside the gene matches: 7. CDR1 LGHNA and CDR2 YSLEER come from the germline V gene. This CDR3 region has 14 residues. CDR3 sequence: CASSQGSGTREQYF. DNA of the CDR3: TGCGCCAGCAGCCAAGGGAGCGGGACTCGGGAGCAGTACTTC.

This clone turned up a few times. This chain connects TRBV28 to TRBJ2-5, with 11 positions matching TRBD2. This CDR3 region has 16 residues. V lost 6 bases and J lost 1; bases outside the gene matches: 7. Germline-derived CDR1 and CDR2 are MDHEN and SYDVKM. The DNA for the CDR3 is TGTGCCAGCAGCCAACCCGGGACTAGCGGCCAAGAGACCCAGTACTTC. It yields the protein CASSQPGTSGQETQYF.

In DNA, the CDR3 is TGTGCCAGCAGACCCGGGACAGGGTACTCCTACGAGCAGTACTTC. Its translation is CASRPGTGYSYEQYF. The rearrangement joins TRBV6-5 to TRBJ2-7, with 9 bases matching TRBD1. In germline, CDR1 is MNHEY, CDR2 SVGAGI. The length of the CDR3 is 15 residues. Trimming at V came to 6 bases and at J to 0 bases, leaving 6 bases not matched to a gene.

The chain employs TRBV2 and TRBJ1-4; the D is unclear. The CDR3 totals 12 residues. Trimming left V 2 bases short and J 8 bases short, with 6 bases between. CDR1 is SNHLY, CDR2 FYNNEI, per germline. CDR3: CASSESREKLFF. In DNA form, the CDR3 reads TGTGCCAGCAGTGAATCGCGAGAAAAACTGTTTTTT.

In its sample, this clone was seen once. The gene calls are TRBV5-1 and TRBJ1-5; D ambiguous. Per germline, CDR1 SGHRS and CDR2 YFSETQ. V lost 1 base, J lost 0 bases, and 8 bases lay in between. The length of the CDR3 is 15 residues. Here the CDR3 reads CASSLRGDSNQPQHF. DNA for the CDR3: TGCGCCAGCAGCTTGCGCGGGGATAGCAATCAGCCCCAGCATTTT.

This clone was seen a single time. The V call is TRBV7-9, the J call TRBJ2-2; 9 nucleotides match TRBD1. CDR1 is SEHNR and CDR2 is FQNEAQ in the germline V gene (reference sequence). The CDR3 is made up of 15 amino acids. V trimming: 4 bases; J trimming: 7 bases; junction bases outside the gene matches: 7. The DNA of the CDR3 is TGTGCCAGCAGCTCACAGGGGGCGCAGCACGGGGAGCTGTTTTTT. This sequence encodes CASSSQGAQHGELFF.

In its sample, this clone was seen once. The chain carries TRBV5-1 and TRBJ2-1; 8 bases are a match to TRBD1. The CDR3 loop spans 17 amino acids. CDR1 is SGHRS and CDR2 is YFSETQ in the germline V gene. The junction had 5 bases not matched to a gene; V was cut back by 0 bases and J by 0 bases. CDR3 residues: CASSLAQGASSYNEQFF. The CDR3 DNA is TGCGCCAGCAGCTTGGCCCAGGGGGCTAGCTCCTACAATGAGCAGTTCTTC.

The V call is TRBV5-1, the J call TRBJ2-1; 9 bases fit TRBD1. CDR1 is SGHRS and CDR2 is YFSETQ in the germline V gene. The CDR3 loop spans 17 amino acids. Trimming removed 0 bases from V and 2 bases from J; junction bases left unmatched: 6. The CDR3 reads CASSLEGGQGTYNEQFF. CDR3 in DNA: TGCGCCAGCAGCTTGGAGGGGGGACAGGGTACCTACAATGAGCAGTTCTTC.

The chain employs TRBV6-4 and TRBJ2-1; 9 nucleotides agree with TRBD2. The ends lost 5 bases at V and 2 bases at J; junction bases unmatched: 4. The CDR3 sequence is 15 residues long. Germline V gene sequence: CDR1 MRHNA, CDR2 SNTAGT. For the CDR3, the DNA is TGTGCCAGCAGTCCCAGCGGGGGGACCTACAATGAGCAGTTCTTC. It encodes CASSPSGGTYNEQFF.